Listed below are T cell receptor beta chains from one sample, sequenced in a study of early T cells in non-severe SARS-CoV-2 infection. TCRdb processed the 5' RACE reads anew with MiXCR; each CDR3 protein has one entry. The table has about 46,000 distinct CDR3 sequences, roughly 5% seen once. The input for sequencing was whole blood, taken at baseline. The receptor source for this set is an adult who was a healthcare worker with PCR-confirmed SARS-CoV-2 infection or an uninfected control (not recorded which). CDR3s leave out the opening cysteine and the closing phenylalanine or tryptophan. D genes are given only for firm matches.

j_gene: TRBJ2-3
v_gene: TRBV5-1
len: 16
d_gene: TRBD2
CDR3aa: ASSLVGTSASPTDTQY

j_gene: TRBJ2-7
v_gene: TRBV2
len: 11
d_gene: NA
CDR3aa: ASSATRSYEQY

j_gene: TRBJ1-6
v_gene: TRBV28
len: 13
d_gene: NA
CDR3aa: ASSFPGQPYSPLH

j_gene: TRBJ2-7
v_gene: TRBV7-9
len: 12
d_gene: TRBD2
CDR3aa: ASSHKRERYEQY

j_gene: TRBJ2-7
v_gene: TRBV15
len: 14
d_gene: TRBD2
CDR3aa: ATSRGIAGGVYEQY

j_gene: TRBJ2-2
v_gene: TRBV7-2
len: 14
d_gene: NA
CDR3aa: ASSPSGTVNTGELF

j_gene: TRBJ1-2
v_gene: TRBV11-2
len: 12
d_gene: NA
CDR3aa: ASSRDDINYGYT

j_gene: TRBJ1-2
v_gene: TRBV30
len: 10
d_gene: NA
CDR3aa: AWSRGQYGYT

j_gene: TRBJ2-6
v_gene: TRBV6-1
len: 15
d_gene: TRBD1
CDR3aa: ASSGQTGWSGANVLT

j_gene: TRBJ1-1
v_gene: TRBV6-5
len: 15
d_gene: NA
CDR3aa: ASSYTPMGGGGTEAF

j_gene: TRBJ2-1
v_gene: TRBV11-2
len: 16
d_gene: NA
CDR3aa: ASSLDSRSGPIYNEQF

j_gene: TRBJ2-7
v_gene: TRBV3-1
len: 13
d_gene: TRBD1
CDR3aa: ASSPTRGPNYEQY

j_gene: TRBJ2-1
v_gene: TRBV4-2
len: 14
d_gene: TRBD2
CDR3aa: ASSQEGTSGRNEQF

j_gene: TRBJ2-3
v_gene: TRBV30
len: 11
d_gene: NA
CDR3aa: AWSVPRFDTQY

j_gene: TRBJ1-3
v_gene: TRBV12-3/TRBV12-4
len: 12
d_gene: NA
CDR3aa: ASSPLQEGNTIY

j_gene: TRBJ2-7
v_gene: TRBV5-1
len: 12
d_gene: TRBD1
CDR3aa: ASSLRDRSYEQY

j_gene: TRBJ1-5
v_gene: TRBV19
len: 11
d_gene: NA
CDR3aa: ASSVQGGQPQH

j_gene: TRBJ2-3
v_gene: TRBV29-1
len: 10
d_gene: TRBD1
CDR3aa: SARQGPDTQY

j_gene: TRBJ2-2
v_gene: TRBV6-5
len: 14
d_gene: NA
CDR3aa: ASSYPKGGAGGELF

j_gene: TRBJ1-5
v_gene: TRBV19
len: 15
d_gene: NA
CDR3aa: ASTSTDRFRSNQPQH

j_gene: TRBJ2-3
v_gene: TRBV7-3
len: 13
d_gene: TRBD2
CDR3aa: ASSPSGSWADTQY

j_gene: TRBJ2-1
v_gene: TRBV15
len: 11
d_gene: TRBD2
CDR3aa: ATSRTIAGDLF

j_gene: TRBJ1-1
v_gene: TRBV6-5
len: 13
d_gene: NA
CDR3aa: ASSYGWSSNTEAF

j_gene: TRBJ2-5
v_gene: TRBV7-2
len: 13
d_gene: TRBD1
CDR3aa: ASSVTGTGEETQY

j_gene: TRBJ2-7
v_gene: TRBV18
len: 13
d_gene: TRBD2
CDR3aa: ASSTVAGGDYEQY

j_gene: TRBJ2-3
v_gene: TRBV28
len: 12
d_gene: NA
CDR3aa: ASRVQKRTDTQY

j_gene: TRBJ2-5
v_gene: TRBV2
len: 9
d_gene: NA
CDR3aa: ASTSSETQY

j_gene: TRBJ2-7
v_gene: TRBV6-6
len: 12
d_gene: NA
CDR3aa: ASSYPERSYEQY

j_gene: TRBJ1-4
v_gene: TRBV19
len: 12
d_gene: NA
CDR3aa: ASSISWTEEKLF

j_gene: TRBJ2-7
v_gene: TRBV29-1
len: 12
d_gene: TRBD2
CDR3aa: SYLTSGSFNEQY

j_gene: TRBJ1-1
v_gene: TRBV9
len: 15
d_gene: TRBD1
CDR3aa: ASSISGGAQGNTEAF

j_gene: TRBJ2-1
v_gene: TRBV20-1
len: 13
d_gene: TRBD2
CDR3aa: SARSPSGGSNEQF

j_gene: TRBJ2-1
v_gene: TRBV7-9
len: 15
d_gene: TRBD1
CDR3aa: ASSSTQGDSRYNEQF

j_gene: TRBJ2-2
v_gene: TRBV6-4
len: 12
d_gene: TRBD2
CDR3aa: ASSASGSTGELF

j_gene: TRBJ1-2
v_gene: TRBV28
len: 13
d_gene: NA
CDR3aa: ASSPSPGIGYGYT

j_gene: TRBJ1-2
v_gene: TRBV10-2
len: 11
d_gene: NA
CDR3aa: ASSGRQGNGYT

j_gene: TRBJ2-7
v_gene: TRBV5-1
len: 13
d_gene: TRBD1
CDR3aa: ASSPRTGAAYEQY

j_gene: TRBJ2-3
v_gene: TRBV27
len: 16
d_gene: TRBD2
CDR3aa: ASSFKTSGRTSTDTQY

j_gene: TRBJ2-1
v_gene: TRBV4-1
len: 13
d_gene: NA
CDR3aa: ASSQERGWDNEQF

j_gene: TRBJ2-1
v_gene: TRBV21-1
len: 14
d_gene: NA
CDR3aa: ASSSAGSGDYNEQF

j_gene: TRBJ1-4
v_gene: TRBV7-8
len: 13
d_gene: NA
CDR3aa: ASSPLGGINEKLF

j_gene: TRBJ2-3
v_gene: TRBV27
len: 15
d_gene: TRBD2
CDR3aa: ASSLSRLAGTTDTQY

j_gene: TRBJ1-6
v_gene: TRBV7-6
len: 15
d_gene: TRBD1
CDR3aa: ASSPLGPTGGRSPLH

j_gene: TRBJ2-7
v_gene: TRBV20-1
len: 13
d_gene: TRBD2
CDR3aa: SAISRTSGSYEQY

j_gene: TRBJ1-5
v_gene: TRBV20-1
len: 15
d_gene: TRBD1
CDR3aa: SARGTGGANSNQPQH

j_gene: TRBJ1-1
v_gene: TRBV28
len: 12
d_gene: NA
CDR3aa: ASSYRVTHTEAF

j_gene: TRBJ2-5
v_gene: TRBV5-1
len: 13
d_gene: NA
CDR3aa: ASSSYVRYQETQY

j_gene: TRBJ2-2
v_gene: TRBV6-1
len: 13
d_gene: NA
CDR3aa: ASSEARANTGELF

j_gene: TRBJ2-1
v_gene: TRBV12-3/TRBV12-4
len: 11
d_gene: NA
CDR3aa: ASRPTGTREQF

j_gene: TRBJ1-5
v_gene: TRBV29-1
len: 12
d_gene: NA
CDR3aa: SVEVGGTDQPQH

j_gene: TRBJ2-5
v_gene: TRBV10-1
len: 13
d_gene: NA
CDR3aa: ASSEASGRSATQY